What follows are 23 T cell receptor beta chains derived from one specimen sequenced in a study of T cell responses to AZD1222 COVID-19 vaccine. Using immunoSEQ multiplex PCR, the repertoire was profiled, and TCRdb retains in-frame clones only, with some absent. This table holds 95,000 to 150,000 clones, around 92% found once. The specimen was peripheral blood, collected 28 days after the second AZD1222 dose. The receptors were sampled from an adult who received the AZD1222 COVID-19 vaccine.

The chain recombines TRBV4-1 with TRBJ1-4; TRBD1 might be the D (6 bases). The CDR3 has 15 residues. The germline CDR1 and CDR2 sequences are MGHRA and YSYEKL. With 2 bases removed from V and 7 bases from J, the gap between germline ends came to 14 bases. DNA of the CDR3: TGCGCCAGCAGCCAAAAAACAGGGTGGAGTGAAAAACTGTTTTTT. The encoded protein is CASSQKTGWSEKLFF.

CDR3 sequence reads: CASSSGIQGTGDYGYTF. CDR3 nucleotide sequence: TGTGCCAGCAGCTCCGGGATACAGGGGACAGGAGACTATGGCTACACCTTC. V and J are TRBV7-2 and TRBJ1-2; 8 positions match TRBD1. V shed 4 bases, J shed 3 bases, and the junction held 13 bases outside the gene matches. CDR3 length equals 17 residues. CDR1 SGHTA and CDR2 FQGNSA come from the germline V gene.

Only one count was recorded for this clone. This chain connects TRBV27 to TRBJ2-5; D possibly corresponds to TRBD2 (7 bases). There are 14 residues in the CDR3. CDR1 MNHEY and CDR2 SMNVEV come from the germline V gene (reference sequence). V dropped 5 bases and J dropped 4 bases, with 14 bases sitting between them. The CDR3 nucleotides read TGTGCCAGCAGTCCCAAGGGGGGGAGAGAGACCCAGTACTTC. Translation gives CASSPKGGRETQYF.

This chain uses TRBV6-4 with TRBJ2-1, with 11 bases lining up with TRBD2. Germline V gene sequence: CDR1 MRHNA, CDR2 SNTAGT. V lost 0 bases, J lost 6 bases, and 1 base stayed unmatched. This CDR3 has 15 amino acids. CDR3 coding DNA: TGTGCCAGCAGTGACTCTAGCGGGGGGGCCAATGAGCAGTTCTTC. Translating it yields CASSDSSGGANEQFF.

The rearrangement uses TRBV5-4 and TRBJ2-3; 10 nucleotides agree with TRBD1. V trimming: 4 bases; J trimming: 3 bases; junction bases outside the gene matches: 5. Germline assignment: CDR1 SGHNT and CDR2 YYREEE (reference sequence). The CDR3 runs to 15 residues. The CDR3 reads CASSPGQGRTDTQYF. CDR3 DNA: TGTGCCAGCAGCCCGGGACAGGGGAGAACAGATACGCAGTATTTT.

The chain employs TRBV6-5 and TRBJ2-7; perhaps TRBD2 as D (7 bases). V was cut by 5 bases and J by 3 bases, with 14 bases left in between. CDR3 length equals 14 residues. Germline CDR1 MNHEY, CDR2 SVGAGI. The CDR3 spells CASSPRGPIYEQYF. The DNA for the CDR3 is TGTGCCAGCAGTCCGCGGGGGCCTATCTACGAGCAGTACTTC.

The V call is TRBV5-1, the J call TRBJ1-4; the D gene is possibly TRBD1 (5 bases). The germline V gene has CDR1 SGHRS and CDR2 YFSETQ. This CDR3 has 16 amino acids. V was shortened by 0 bases and J by 3 bases, with 12 bases between the two germline ends. CDR3 nucleotide sequence: TGCGCCAGCAGCTTGGAGTTCCAGGGTCCTAATGAAAAACTGTTTTTT. It yields the protein CASSLEFQGPNEKLFF.

The chain is built from TRBV3-1 (or the pseudogene TRBV3-2) and TRBJ2-1, with no clear D. In germline, CDR1 is LGHDT, CDR2 YNNKEL (reference sequence). The CDR3 contains 12 residues. The V end was cut by 1 base, the J end by 9 bases, with 7 bases between. The CDR3 loop is CASSQAAPEQFF. The CDR3 nucleotides read TGTGCCAGCAGCCAAGCAGCACCTGAGCAGTTCTTC.

This clone was seen a single time. CDR3 region: CATSDPIAGKTDTQYF. CDR3 coding DNA: TGTGCCACCAGCGACCCGATAGCGGGAAAAACAGATACGCAGTATTTT. This chain links TRBV15 with TRBJ2-3; 8 bases fit TRBD2. Trimming removed 5 bases from V and 3 bases from J; junction bases left unmatched: 10. There are 16 residues in the CDR3. Germline lookup yields CDR1 LNHNV and CDR2 YYDKDF (reference sequence).

This clone was counted at least ten times. This sequence joins TRBV10-3 and TRBJ2-3; 8 bases map to TRBD1. The CDR3 contains 16 residues. CDR1 is ENHRY, CDR2 SYGVKD, per germline. V shed 0 bases and J 1 base; nucleotides not matched to a gene: 3. CDR3 residues: CAISESPGQGTDTQYF. In DNA form, the CDR3 reads TGTGCCATCAGTGAGTCTCCGGGACAGGGCACAGATACGCAGTATTTT.

The CDR3 spells CASSFPGGTGELFF. CDR3 coding DNA: TGTGCCAGCAGTTTTCCCGGAGGCACCGGGGAGCTGTTTTTT. The rearrangement links TRBV28 to TRBJ2-2; possible D gene TRBD2, 5 bases. V shed 3 bases and J shed 4 bases, with 9 bases lying between them. The CDR3 totals 14 residues. CDR1 MDHEN and CDR2 SYDVKM come from the germline V gene.

The CDR3, as DNA: TGTGCCAGCAGCTTGGGGTCAGGGAGCGCTAACTATGGCTACACCTTC. As protein: CASSLGSGSANYGYTF. The gene calls are TRBV5-5 and TRBJ1-2; weak D call: TRBD1 (5 bases). The germline CDR1 and CDR2 sequences are SGHKS and YYEKEE (reference sequence). CDR3 length equals 16 residues. The germline V and J ends were trimmed by 0 bases and 0 bases, with 12 bases remaining between them.

This clone was picked up many times. The chain is built from TRBV5-4 and TRBJ2-1; 8 nucleotides line up with TRBD2. The CDR3 is 14 residues long. The germline V gene has CDR1 SGHNT and CDR2 YYREEE (reference sequence). Trimming at V came to 2 bases and at J to 5 bases, leaving 3 bases not matched to a gene. CDR3 loop: CASSFGGADNEQFF. Written as DNA, the CDR3 is TGTGCCAGCAGCTTCGGGGGGGCCGACAATGAGCAGTTCTTC.

The chain employs TRBV25-1 and TRBJ2-1; 8 nucleotides match TRBD2. V trimming: 8 bases; J trimming: 11 bases; junction bases outside the gene matches: 5. Germline V gene data show CDR1 as MGHDK and CDR2 as SYGVNS. The CDR3 sequence is 11 residues long. The CDR3 is CASLVSGKQFF. CDR3 bases: TGTGCCAGCTTAGTTAGCGGGAAGCAGTTCTTC. Full variable domain (outside the CDR3, taken from reference TRBV25-1 and TRBJ2-1): EADIYQTPRYLVIGTGKKITLECSQTMGHDKMYWYQQDPGMELHLIHYSYGVNSTEKGDLSSESTVSRIRTEHFPLTLESARPSHTSQYLCASLVSGKQFFGPGTRLTVL.

This chain uses TRBV29-1 with TRBJ1-6; TRBD1 matches at 9 bases. V was pared by 6 bases and J by 9 bases, with 6 bases of the junction left unmatched. The CDR3 is 13 amino acids. Per germline, CDR1 SQVTM and CDR2 ANQGSEA. The CDR3 bases are TGCAGCGTCCGGGACAGGGCGGCTTCACCCCTCCACTTT. Its protein is CSVRDRAASPLHF.

V is TRBV19 and J is TRBJ2-2; D uncertain. Germline-derived CDR1 and CDR2 are LNHDA and SQIVND (reference sequence). The CDR3 runs to 14 residues. The V gene lost 3 bases and the J gene lost 3 bases, with 8 bases spanning the gap. In DNA, the CDR3 is TGTGCCAGTAGTATTGGGCAGTACACCGGGGAGCTGTTTTTT. Protein product: CASSIGQYTGELFF.

The V and J genes are TRBV6-6 and TRBJ2-1, with TRBD2 identical over 8 bases. CDR3 length equals 14 residues. V shed 5 bases, J shed 3 bases, and the junction held 3 bases outside the gene matches. Germline V gene sequence: CDR1 MNHNY, CDR2 SVGAGI (reference sequence). CDR3 coding DNA: TGTGCCAGCAGTGCCCGGGGGGGCTACAATGAGCAGTTCTTC. This sequence encodes CASSARGGYNEQFF.

The rearrangement uses TRBV29-1 and TRBJ2-7; 15 nucleotides align to TRBD2. With 6 bases clipped from V and 5 bases from J, the junction kept 5 bases outside the gene matches. The germline CDR1 and CDR2 sequences are SQVTM and ANQGSEA. The CDR3 is 14 amino acids. CDR3 bases: TGCAGCGTGGCGGGACTAGCGGGAGGTAACGAGCAGTACTTC. This encodes CSVAGLAGGNEQYF.

The sample holds a few counts of this clone. The V call is TRBV28, the J call TRBJ1-4; 10 bases map to TRBD1. The CDR3 is made up of 15 amino acids. With 5 bases clipped from V and 6 bases from J, the junction kept 6 bases outside the gene matches. Germline CDR1 MDHEN, CDR2 SYDVKM. CDR3 in DNA: TGTGCCAGCAGTCCTAGCGGGACAGGGGATGAAAAACTGTTTTTT. Its translation is CASSPSGTGDEKLFF.

The J gene is TRBJ1-1, the V gene TRBV5-5, with a weak D call TRBD1 (6 bases). Germline loops: CDR1 SGHKS, CDR2 YYEKEE (reference sequence). Trimming took 2 bases from V and 1 from J, leaving 12 bases between them. The CDR3 contains 15 residues. CDR3 residues: CASSFGGGQNTEAFF. As DNA, the CDR3 is TGTGCCAGCAGCTTTGGAGGGGGGCAGAACACTGAAGCTTTCTTT.

The J gene is TRBJ1-4, the V gene TRBV24-1, with 7 bases lining up with TRBD1. This CDR3 contains 14 residues. Losses at the gene ends were 9 bases for V and 5 bases for J; bases not matched to a gene: 8. Germline CDR1 KGHDR, CDR2 SFDVKD. The CDR3: CATGGRDRNEKLFF. The CDR3 nucleotides are TGTGCCACCGGGGGCCGGGACAGAAATGAAAAACTGTTTTTT.

The V gene is TRBV12-3 or TRBV12-4, the J gene TRBJ2-3; D remains unclear. V was pared by 6 bases and J by 9 bases, with 16 bases between. This CDR3 comprises 13 residues. Written as DNA, the CDR3 is TGTGCCAGCAGCCCGGAGAGCGTCGGCACGCAGTATTTT. Translating it yields CASSPESVGTQYF.

This clone appeared a single time. The V gene is TRBV5-1, the J gene TRBJ2-3, with TRBD1 as a possible D gene (6 bases). V lost 4 bases, J lost 5 bases, and 11 bases lay in between. From germline, CDR1 is SGHRS and CDR2 YFSETQ. The CDR3 consists of 13 residues. This chain's CDR3 is CASSVQGLDTQYF. CDR3 DNA: TGCGCCAGCAGCGTACAGGGTTTAGATACGCAGTATTTT.